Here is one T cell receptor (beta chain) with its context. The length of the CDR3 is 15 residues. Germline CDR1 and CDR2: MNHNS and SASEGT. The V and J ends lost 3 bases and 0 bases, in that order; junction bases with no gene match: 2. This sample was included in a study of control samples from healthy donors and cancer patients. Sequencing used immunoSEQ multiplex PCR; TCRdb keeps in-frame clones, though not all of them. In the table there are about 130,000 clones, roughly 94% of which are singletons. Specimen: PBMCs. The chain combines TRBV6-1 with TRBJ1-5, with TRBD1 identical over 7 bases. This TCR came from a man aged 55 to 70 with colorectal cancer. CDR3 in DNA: TGTGCCAGCAGTGACGACAGGGTTAGCAATCAGCCCCAGCATTTT. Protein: CASSDDRVSNQPQHF.